Each of the 7 T cell receptor beta chains below was sequenced from the same sample in a study of Ad26.COV2.S vaccination and SARS-CoV-2 variants. Clones were sequenced by immunoSEQ multiplex PCR, and TCRdb holds only the in-frame ones, with some missing. The sample contains 200,000 to 300,000 clones, around 88% of which appear only once. Treatment given: some 20 received Ad26.COV2.S at low or high dose, single or two shots; 5 received placebo; per-sample allocation not given. Day 63 following the first vaccine or placebo injection was when the samples were taken. The source was peripheral blood, collected in a trial of Ad26.COV2.S vaccine versus placebo. The receptors originated from a person aged 18-60 years who received the Ad26.COV2.S COVID-19 vaccine or a placebo.

V usage is TRBV27 and J usage is TRBJ1-6, with D possibly being TRBD1 (5 bases). Trimming stripped 5 bases from V and 5 bases from J, with 13 bases between. CDR3 length: 15 residues. Germline CDR1 reads MNHEY; CDR2 reads SMNVEV (reference sequence). CDR3: CASSPLEGNNSPLHF. CDR3 DNA sequence: TGTGCCAGCAGTCCCCTCGAGGGGAATAATTCACCCCTCCACTTT.

J is TRBJ2-2 and V is TRBV19; D is unresolved. The length of the CDR3 is 12 residues. In germline, CDR1 is LNHDA, CDR2 SQIVND (reference sequence). Trimming removed 2 bases at V and 6 bases at J, with 4 bases between. CDR3 sequence: CASSIMSGELFF. CDR3 in DNA: TGTGCCAGTAGTATAATGTCCGGGGAGCTGTTTTTT.

This sequence joins TRBV2 and TRBJ2-2; 7 nucleotides align to TRBD1. V lost 8 bases, J lost 6 bases, and 3 bases stayed unmatched. The CDR3 has 12 amino acids. Germline-derived CDR1 and CDR2 are SNHLY and FYNNEI. This CDR3 reads CASRQGPGELFF. The CDR3 DNA reads as TGTGCCAGCCGACAGGGTCCCGGGGAGCTGTTTTTT.

This clone was seen just once. The chain has TRBV9 and TRBJ2-1; no definite D call. There are 14 residues in the CDR3. Germline V gives CDR1 SGDLS, CDR2 YYNGEE. Trimming took 4 bases from V and 6 from J, leaving 14 bases between them. The CDR3 coding sequence is TGTGCCAGCAGCCCCGGTGGCCCTTTCAATGAGCAGTTCTTC. Translated: CASSPGGPFNEQFF. Supplemented by reference TRBV9 and TRBJ2-1, the full variable domain reads DSGVTQTPKHLITATGQRVTLRCSPRSGDLSVYWYQQSLDQGLQFLIQYYNGEERAKGNILERFSAQQFPDLHSELNLSSLELGDSALYFCASSPGGPFNEQFFGPGTRLTVL.

This chain connects TRBV9 to TRBJ1-2; D not resolved. Trimming stripped 3 bases from V and 3 bases from J, with 15 bases between. The germline V gene encodes CDR1 SGDLS and CDR2 YYNGEE. The CDR3 length is 15 residues. The CDR3 spells CASSASGVGDYGYTF. The DNA of the CDR3 is TGTGCCAGCAGCGCAAGTGGGGTTGGGGACTATGGCTACACCTTC.

V gene TRBV9 combines with J gene TRBJ1-6, with TRBD1 as a possible D gene (5 bases). V was clipped by 4 bases and J by 2 bases, with 13 bases between them. The germline gives CDR1 SGDLS, CDR2 YYNGEE. The CDR3 sequence is 16 residues long. The CDR3 loop is CASSSPPDTYNSPLHF. Here the CDR3 DNA reads TGTGCCAGCAGCAGCCCCCCGGACACCTATAATTCACCCCTCCACTTT. Full variable domain (rest looked up from reference TRBV9 and TRBJ1-6): DSGVTQTPKHLITATGQRVTLRCSPRSGDLSVYWYQQSLDQGLQFLIQYYNGEERAKGNILERFSAQQFPDLHSELNLSSLELGDSALYFCASSSPPDTYNSPLHFGNGTRLTVT.

The chain uses TRBV11-2 and TRBJ2-7; D unclear. CDR1 is SGHAT and CDR2 is FQNNGV in the germline V gene. V lost 1 base, J lost 4 bases, and 5 bases lay in between. The CDR3 is 12 amino acids. CDR3 in amino acids: CASSLVGYEQYV. The CDR3 DNA is TGTGCCAGCAGCTTAGTTGGGTACGAGCAGTACGTC.